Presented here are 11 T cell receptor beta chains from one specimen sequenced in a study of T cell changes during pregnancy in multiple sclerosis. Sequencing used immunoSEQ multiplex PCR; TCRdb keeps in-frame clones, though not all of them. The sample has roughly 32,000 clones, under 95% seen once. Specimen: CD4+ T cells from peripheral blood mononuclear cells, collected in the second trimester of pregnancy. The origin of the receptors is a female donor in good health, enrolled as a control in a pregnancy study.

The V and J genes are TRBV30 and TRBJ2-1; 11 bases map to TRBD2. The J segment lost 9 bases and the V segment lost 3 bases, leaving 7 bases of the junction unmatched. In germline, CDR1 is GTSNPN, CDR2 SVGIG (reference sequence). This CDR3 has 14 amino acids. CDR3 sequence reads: CAWSLLAGAAEQFF. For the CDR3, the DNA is TGTGCCTGGAGCCTACTAGCGGGAGCGGCTGAGCAGTTCTTC.

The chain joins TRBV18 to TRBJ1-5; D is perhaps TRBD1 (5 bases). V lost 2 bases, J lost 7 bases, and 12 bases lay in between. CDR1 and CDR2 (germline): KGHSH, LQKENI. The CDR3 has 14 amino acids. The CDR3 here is CASSPWGGDQPQHF. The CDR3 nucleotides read TGTGCCAGCTCACCATGGGGGGGGGACCAGCCCCAGCATTTT.

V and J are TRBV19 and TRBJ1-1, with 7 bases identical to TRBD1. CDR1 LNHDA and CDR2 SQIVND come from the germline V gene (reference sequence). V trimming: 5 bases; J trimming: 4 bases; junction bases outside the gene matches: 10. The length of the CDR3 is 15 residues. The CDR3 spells CASSPPTGSGTEAFF. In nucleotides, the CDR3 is TGTGCCAGTAGTCCTCCGACAGGGAGCGGCACTGAAGCTTTCTTT.

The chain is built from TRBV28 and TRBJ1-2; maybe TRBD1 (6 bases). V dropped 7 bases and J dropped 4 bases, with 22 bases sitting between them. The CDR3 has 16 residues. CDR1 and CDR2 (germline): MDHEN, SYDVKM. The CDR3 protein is CASTTGGGAAGYGYTF. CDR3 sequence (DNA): TGTGCCAGCACCACCGGGGGGGGCGCTGCTGGCTATGGCTACACCTTC.

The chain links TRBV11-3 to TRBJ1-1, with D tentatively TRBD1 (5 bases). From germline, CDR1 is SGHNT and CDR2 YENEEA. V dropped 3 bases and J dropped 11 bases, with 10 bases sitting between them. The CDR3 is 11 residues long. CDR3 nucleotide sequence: TGTGCCAGCAGCTTTCAACAGGAGGCTTTCTTT. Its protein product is CASSFQQEAFF.

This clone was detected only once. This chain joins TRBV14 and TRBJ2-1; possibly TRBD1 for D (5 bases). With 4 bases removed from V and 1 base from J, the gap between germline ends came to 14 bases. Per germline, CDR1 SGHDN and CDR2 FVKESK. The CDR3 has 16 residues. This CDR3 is CASSRQGETSYNEQFF. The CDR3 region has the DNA TGTGCCAGCAGCCGGCAGGGCGAGACTTCCTACAATGAGCAGTTCTTC.

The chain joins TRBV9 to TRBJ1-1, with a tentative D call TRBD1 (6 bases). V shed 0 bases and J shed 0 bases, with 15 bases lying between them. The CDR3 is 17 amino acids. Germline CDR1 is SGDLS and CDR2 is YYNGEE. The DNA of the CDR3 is TGTGCCAGCAGCGTAGATCCCCCGGCAGGGGTGAACACTGAAGCTTTCTTT. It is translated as CASSVDPPAGVNTEAFF.

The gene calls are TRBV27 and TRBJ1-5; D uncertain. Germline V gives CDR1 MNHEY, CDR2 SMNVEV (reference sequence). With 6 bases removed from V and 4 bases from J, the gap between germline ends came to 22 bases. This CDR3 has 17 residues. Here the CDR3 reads CASSLTHPGISNQPQHF. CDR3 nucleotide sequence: TGTGCCAGCAGCCTAACTCACCCGGGTATCTCTAATCAGCCCCAGCATTTT.

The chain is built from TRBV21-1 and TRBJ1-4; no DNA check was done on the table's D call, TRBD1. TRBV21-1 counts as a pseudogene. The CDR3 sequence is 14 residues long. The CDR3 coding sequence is TGTGCCAGCAGAACCGGGACACCGGTCGGAAAACTGTTTTTT. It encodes CASRTGTPVGKLFF.

The CDR3 region has the DNA TGTGCCACCAGCAGAGATTTTGGGGCCGACTATGGCTACACCTTC. Encoded protein: CATSRDFGADYGYTF. The V and J genes are TRBV15 and TRBJ1-2; tentative D call: TRBD1 (5 bases). The germline V gene encodes CDR1 LNHNV and CDR2 YYDKDF (reference sequence). With 0 bases removed from V and 3 bases from J, the gap between germline ends came to 11 bases. The CDR3 loop spans 15 amino acids.

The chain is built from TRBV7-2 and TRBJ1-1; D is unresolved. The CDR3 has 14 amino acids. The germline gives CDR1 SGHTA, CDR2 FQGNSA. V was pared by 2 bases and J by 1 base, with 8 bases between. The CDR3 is CASSLRGSNTEAFF. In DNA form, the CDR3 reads TGTGCCAGCAGCTTACGAGGGTCGAACACTGAAGCTTTCTTT.